Sequencing of this T cell receptor beta chain was carried out in a study of T cell repertoires in cytomegalovirus infection. At the level of the study: Public TCR beta signature analysis indicated the presence of both CMV infection and matching HLA type. Notes on the study in general: HLA-C-restricted, CMV-specific TCR beta clonotypes were dominant ex vivo.

Using its own MiXCR run on the reads, TCRdb lists one record per CDR3 protein. The table includes about 340,000 distinct CDR3 sequences, almost 30% detected once. The table lists this clonotype with a few counts. Its antigen is currently unknown. V lost 4 bases and J lost 0, with 10 bases in between. The CDR3 loop spans 14 amino acids. The V gene's germline CDR1 is ENHRY and CDR2 SYGVKD. This TCR was sampled from a human donor in good health (CMV status not recorded). Some clones in this sample may be carry-over from other donors' samples. This chain uses TRBV10-3 with TRBJ2-7; TRBD1 might be the D (6 bases). Source: cultured PBMCs, taken from culture after CMV antigen stimulation. The CDR3 bases are TGTGCCATCAGTGGAGACAGGAGCTCCTACGAGCAGTACTTC. This gives the protein CAISGDRSSYEQYF.